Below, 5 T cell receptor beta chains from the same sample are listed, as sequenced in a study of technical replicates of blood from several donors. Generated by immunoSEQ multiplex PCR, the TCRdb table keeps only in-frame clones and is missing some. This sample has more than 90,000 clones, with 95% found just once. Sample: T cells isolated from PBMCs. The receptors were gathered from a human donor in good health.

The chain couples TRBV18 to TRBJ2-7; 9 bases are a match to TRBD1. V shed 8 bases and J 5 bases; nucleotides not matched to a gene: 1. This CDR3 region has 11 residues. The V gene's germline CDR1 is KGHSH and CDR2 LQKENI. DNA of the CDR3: TGTGCCAGCGGACAGGGGAACGAGCAGTACTTC. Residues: CASGQGNEQYF.

The CDR3 nucleotides read TGTGCCAGCAGCGTAGCCGGGACAGGGGGCTACGAGCAGTACTTC. This codes for CASSVAGTGGYEQYF. This sequence joins TRBV9 and TRBJ2-7, with TRBD1 matching 11 bases. Trimming cost V 0 bases and J 3 bases; bases outside gene matches: 2. Per germline, CDR1 SGDLS and CDR2 YYNGEE. This CDR3 is 15 amino acids long.

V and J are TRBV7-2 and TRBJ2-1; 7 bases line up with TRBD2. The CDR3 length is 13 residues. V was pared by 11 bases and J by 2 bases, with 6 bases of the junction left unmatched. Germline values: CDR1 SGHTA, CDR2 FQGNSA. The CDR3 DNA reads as TGTGCCGGTCGGGAGGAAACCTACAATGAGCAGTTCTTC. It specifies CAGREETYNEQFF.

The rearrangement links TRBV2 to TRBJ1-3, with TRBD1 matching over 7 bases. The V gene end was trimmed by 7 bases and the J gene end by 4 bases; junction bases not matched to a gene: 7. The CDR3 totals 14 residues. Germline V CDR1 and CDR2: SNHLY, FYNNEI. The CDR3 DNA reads TGTGCCAGCACTTTTCAGGGGGAGGGAAACACCATATATTTT. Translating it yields CASTFQGEGNTIYF. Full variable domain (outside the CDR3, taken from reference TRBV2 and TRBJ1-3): EPEVTQTPSHQVTQMGQEVILRCVPISNHLYFYWYRQILGQKVEFLVSFYNNEISEKSEIFDDQFSVERPDGSNFTLKIRSTKLEDSAMYFCASTFQGEGNTIYFGEGSWLTVV.

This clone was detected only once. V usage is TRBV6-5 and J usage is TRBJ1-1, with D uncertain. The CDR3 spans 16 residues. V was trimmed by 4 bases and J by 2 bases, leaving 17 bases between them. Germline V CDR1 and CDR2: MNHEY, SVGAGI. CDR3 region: CASSFGPREGNTEAFF. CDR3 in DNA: TGTGCCAGCAGTTTCGGGCCTAGAGAGGGAAACACTGAAGCTTTCTTT.